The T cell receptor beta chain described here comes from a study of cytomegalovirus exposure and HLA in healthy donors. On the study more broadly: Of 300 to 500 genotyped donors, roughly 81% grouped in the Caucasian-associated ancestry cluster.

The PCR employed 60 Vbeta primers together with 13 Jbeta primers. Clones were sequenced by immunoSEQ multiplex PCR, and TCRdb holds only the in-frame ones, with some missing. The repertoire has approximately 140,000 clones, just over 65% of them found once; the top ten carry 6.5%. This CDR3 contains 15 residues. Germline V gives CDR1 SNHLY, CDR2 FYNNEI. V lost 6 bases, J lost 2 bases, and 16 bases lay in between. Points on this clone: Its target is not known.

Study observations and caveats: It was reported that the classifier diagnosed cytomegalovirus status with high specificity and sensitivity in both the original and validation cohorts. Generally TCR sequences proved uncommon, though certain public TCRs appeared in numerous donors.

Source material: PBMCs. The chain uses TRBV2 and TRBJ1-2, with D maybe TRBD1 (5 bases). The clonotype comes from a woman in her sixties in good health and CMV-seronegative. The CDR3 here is CASSLKRGGNYGYTF. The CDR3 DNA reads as TGTGCCAGCAGCCTAAAGCGTGGGGGGAACTATGGCTACACCTTC.